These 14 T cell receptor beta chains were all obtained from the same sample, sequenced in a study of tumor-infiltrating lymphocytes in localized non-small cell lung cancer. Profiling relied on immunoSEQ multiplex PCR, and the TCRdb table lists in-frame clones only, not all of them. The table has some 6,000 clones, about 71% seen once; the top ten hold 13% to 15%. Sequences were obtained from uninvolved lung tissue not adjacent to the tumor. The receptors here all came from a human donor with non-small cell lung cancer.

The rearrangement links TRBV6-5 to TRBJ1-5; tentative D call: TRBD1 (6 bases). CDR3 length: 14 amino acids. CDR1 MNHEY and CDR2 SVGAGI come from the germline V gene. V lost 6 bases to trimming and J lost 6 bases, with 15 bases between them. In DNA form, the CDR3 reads TGTGCCAGCAGCTCCGAGGGGGAGGGTCAGCCCCAGCATTTT. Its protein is CASSSEGEGQPQHF.

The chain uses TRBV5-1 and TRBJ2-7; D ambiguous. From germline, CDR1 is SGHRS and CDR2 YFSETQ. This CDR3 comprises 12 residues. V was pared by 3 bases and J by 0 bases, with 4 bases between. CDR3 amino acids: CASSSNSYEQYF. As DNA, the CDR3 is TGCGCCAGCAGCTCCAACTCCTACGAGCAGTACTTC.

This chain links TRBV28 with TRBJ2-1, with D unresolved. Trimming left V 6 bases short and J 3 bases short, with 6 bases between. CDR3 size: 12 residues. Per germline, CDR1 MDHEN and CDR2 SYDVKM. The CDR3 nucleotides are TGTGCCAGCAGCGGTGTCTACAATGAGCAGTTCTTC. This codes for CASSGVYNEQFF.

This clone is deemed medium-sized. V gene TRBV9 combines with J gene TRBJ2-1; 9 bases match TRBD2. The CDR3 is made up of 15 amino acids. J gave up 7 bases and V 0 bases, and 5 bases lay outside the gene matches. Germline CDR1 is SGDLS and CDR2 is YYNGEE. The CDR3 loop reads CASSVGGSGSNEQFF. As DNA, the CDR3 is TGTGCCAGCAGCGTAGGAGGTAGCGGGAGTAATGAGCAGTTCTTC.

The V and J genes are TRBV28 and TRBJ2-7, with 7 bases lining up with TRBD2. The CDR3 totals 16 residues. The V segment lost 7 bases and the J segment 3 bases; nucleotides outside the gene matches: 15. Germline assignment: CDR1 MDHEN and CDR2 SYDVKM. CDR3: CASNSLGSGTIYEQYF. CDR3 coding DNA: TGTGCCAGCAACAGCCTGGGGAGCGGGACCATCTACGAGCAGTACTTC. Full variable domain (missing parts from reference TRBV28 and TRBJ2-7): DVKVTQSSRYLVKRTGEKVFLECVQDMDHENMFWYRQDPGLGLRLIYFSYDVKMKEKGDIPEGYSVSREKKERFSLILESASTNQTSMYLCASNSLGSGTIYEQYFGPGTRLTVT.

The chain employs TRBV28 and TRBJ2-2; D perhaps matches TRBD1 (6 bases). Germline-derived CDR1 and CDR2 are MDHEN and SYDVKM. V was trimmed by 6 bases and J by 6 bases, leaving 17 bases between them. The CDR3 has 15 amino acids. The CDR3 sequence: CASRPPKQGSGELFF. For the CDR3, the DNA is TGTGCCAGCAGGCCCCCCAAACAGGGATCCGGGGAGCTGTTTTTT.

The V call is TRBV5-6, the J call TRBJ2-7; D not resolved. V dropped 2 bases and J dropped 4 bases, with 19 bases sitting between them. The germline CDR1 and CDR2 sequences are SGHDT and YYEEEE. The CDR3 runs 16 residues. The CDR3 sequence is CASSLSPGPVQYEQYF. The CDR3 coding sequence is TGTGCCAGCAGCTTATCCCCCGGCCCAGTCCAATACGAGCAGTACTTC.

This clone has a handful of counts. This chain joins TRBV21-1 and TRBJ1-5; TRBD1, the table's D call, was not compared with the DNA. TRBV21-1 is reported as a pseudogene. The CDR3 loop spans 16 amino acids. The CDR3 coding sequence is TGTGCCAGCAGCAAAGCCCAGGGACAGGGCAATCAGCCCCAGCATTTT. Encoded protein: CASSKAQGQGNQPQHF.

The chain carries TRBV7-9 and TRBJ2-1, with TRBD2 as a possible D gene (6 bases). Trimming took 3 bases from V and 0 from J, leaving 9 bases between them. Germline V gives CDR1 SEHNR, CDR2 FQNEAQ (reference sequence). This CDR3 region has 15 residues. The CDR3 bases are TGTGCCAGCAGCTTCCTAGCGACCTCCTACAATGAGCAGTTCTTC. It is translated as CASSFLATSYNEQFF.

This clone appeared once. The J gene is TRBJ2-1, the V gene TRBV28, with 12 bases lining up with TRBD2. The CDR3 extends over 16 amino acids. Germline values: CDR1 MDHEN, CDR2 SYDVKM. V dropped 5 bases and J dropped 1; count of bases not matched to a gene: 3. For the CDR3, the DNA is TGTGCCAGCAGTAGACTAGCGGGAGAATCCTACAATGAGCAGTTCTTC. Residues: CASSRLAGESYNEQFF. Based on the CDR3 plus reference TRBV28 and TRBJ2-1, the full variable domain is DVKVTQSSRYLVKRTGEKVFLECVQDMDHENMFWYRQDPGLGLRLIYFSYDVKMKEKGDIPEGYSVSREKKERFSLILESASTNQTSMYLCASSRLAGESYNEQFFGPGTRLTVL.

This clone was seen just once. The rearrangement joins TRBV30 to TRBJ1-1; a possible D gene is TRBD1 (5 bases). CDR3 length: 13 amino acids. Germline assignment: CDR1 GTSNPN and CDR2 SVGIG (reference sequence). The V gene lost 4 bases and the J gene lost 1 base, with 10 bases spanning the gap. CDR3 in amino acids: CAWTAGTNTEAFF. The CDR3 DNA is TGTGCCTGGACGGCAGGGACGAACACTGAAGCTTTCTTT.

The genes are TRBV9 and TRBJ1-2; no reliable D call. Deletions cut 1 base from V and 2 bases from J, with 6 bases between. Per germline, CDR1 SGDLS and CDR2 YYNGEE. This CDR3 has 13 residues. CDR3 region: CASSVLQNYGYTF. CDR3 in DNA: TGTGCCAGCAGCGTATTACAGAACTATGGCTACACCTTC. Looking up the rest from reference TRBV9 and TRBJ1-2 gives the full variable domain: DSGVTQTPKHLITATGQRVTLRCSPRSGDLSVYWYQQSLDQGLQFLIQYYNGEERAKGNILERFSAQQFPDLHSELNLSSLELGDSALYFCASSVLQNYGYTFGSGTRLTVV.

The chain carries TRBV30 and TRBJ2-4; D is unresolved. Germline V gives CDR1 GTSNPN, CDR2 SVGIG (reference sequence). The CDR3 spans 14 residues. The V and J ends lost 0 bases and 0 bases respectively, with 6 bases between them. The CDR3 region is CAWSVSLAKNIQYF. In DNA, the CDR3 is TGTGCCTGGAGTGTATCTCTAGCCAAAAACATTCAGTACTTC.

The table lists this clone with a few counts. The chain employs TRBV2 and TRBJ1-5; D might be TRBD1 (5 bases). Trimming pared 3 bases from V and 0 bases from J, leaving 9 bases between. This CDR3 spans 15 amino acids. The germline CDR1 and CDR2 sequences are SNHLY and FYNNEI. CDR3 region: CASSEGQVSNQPQHF. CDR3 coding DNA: TGTGCCAGCAGTGAGGGGCAGGTTAGCAATCAGCCCCAGCATTTT.